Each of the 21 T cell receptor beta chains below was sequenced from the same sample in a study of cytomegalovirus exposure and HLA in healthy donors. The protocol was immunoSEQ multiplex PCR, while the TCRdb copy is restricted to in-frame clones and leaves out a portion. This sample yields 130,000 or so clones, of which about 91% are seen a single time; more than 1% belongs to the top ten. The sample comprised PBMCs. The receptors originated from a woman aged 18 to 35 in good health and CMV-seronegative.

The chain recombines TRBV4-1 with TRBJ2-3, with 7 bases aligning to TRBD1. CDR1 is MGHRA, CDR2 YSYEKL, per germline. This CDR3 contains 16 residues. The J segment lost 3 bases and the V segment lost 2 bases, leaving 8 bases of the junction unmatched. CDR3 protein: CASSQSQQGLTDTQYF. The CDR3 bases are TGCGCCAGCAGCCAATCCCAACAGGGGTTAACAGATACGCAGTATTTT.

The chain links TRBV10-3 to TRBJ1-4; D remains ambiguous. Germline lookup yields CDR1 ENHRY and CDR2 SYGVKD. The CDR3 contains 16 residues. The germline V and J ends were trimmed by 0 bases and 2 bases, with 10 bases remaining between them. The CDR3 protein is CAISESSGSTNEKLFF. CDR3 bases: TGTGCCATCAGTGAGTCGTCGGGGTCTACTAATGAAAAACTGTTTTTT.

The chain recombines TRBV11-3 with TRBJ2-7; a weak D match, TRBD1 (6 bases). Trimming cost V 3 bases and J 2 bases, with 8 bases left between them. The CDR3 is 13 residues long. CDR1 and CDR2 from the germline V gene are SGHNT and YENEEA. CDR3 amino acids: CASSFGTTYEQYF. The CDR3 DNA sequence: TGTGCCAGCAGCTTTGGGACAACCTACGAGCAGTACTTC.

The CDR3: CASSLGGSGVADTQYF. DNA for the CDR3: TGCGCCAGCAGCCTGGGGGGTAGCGGGGTCGCAGATACGCAGTATTTT. The J gene is TRBJ2-3, the V gene TRBV5-1; 8 nucleotides match TRBD2. After removal of 4 bases from V and 4 bases from J, the junction contained 11 bases not matched to a gene. The CDR3 is 16 residues long. The germline gives CDR1 SGHRS, CDR2 YFSETQ.

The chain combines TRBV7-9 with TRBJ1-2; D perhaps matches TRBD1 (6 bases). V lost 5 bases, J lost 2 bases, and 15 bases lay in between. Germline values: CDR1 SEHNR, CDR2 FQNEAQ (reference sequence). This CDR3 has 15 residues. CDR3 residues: CASSAGERINYGYTF. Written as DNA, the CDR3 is TGTGCCAGCAGCGCAGGGGAGCGGATAAACTATGGCTACACCTTC.

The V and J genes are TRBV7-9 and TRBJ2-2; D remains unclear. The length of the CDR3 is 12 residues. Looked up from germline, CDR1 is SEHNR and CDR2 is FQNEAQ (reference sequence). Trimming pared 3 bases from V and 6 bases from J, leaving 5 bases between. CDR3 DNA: TGTGCCAGCAGCTTTGGGCCCGGGGAGCTGTTTTTT. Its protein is CASSFGPGELFF.

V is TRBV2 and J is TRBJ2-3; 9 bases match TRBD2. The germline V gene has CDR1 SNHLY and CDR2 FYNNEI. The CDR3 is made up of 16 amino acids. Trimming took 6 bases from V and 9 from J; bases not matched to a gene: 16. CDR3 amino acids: CASSGQTGTSSVTQYF. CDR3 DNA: TGTGCCAGCAGCGGGCAGACCGGGACTAGCAGTGTGACGCAGTATTTT.

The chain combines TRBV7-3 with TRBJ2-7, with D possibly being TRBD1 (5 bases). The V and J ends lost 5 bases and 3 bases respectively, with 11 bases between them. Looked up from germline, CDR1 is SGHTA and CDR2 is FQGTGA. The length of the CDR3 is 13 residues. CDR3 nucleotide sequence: TGTGCCAGCAGCCCCGACAGAAACTACGAGCAGTACTTC. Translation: CASSPDRNYEQYF.

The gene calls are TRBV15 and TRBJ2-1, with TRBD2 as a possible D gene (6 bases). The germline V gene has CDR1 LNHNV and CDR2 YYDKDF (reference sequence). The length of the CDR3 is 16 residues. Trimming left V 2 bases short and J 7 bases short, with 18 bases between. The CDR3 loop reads CATSRRGTPGRNEQFF. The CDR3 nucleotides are TGTGCCACCAGCAGACGGGGGACGCCGGGGCGTAATGAGCAGTTCTTC.

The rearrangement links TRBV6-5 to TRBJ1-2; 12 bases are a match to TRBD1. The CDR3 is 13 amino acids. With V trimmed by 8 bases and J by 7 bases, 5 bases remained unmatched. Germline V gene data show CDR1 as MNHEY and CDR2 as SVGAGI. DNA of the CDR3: TGTGCCAGCGGGGACAGGGGGCTTATTGGCTACACCTTC. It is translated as CASGDRGLIGYTF.

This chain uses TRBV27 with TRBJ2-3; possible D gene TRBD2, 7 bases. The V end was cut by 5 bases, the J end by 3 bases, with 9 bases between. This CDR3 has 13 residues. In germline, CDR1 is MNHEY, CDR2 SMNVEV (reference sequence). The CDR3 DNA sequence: TGTGCCAGCAGTAGGGGGGGGACAGATACGCAGTATTTT. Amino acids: CASSRGGTDTQYF.

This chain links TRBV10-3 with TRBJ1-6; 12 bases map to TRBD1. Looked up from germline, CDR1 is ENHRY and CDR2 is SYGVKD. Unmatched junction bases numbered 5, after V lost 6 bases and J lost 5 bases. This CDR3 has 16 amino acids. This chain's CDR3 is CAIRSGTGGNNSPLHF. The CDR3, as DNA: TGTGCCATCAGATCCGGGACAGGGGGCAATAATTCACCCCTCCACTTT.

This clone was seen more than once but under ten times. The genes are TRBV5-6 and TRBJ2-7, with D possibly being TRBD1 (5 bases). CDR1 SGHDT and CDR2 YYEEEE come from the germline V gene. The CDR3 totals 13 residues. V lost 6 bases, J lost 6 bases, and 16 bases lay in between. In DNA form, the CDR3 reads TGTGCCAGCACCACAGGACCGTGGAGCGAGCAGTACTTC. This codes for CASTTGPWSEQYF.

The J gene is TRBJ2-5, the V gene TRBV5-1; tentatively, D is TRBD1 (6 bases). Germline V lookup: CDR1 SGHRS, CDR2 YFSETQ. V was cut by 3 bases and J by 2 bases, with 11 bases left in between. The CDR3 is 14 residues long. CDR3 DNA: TGCGCCAGCAGCTGGACAGTTGATCAAGAGACCCAGTACTTC. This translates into CASSWTVDQETQYF.

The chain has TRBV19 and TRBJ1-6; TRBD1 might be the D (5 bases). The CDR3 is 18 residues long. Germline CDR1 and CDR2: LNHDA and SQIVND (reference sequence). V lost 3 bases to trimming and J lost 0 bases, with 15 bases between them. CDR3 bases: TGTGCCAGTAGTATCACCGGGGGAATCAGCTCCTATAATTCACCCCTCCACTTT. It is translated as CASSITGGISSYNSPLHF.

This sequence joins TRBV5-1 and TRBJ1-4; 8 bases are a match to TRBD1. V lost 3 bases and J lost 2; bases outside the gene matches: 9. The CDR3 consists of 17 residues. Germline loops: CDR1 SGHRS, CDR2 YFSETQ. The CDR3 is CASSYKTGVGTNEKLFF. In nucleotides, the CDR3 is TGCGCCAGCAGCTATAAGACAGGGGTTGGGACTAATGAAAAACTGTTTTTT.

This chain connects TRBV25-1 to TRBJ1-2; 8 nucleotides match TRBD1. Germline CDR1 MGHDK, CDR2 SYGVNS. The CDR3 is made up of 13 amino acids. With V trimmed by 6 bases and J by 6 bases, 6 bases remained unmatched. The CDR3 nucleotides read TGTGCCAGCAGCCCTCGGACAGGGAATGGCTACACCTTC. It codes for CASSPRTGNGYTF.

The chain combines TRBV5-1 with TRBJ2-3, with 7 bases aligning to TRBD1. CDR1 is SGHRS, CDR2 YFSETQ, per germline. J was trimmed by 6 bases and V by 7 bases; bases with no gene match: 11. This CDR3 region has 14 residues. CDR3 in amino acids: CASARGPLSDTQYF. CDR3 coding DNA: TGCGCCAGCGCTAGGGGGCCTTTGAGCGATACGCAGTATTTT.

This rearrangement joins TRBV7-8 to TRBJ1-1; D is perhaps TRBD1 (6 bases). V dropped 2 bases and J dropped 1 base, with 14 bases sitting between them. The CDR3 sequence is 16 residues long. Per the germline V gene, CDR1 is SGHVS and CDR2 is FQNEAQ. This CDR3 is CASSLRQTTGNTEAFF. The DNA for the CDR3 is TGTGCCAGCAGCTTACGACAGACGACAGGGAACACTGAAGCTTTCTTT.

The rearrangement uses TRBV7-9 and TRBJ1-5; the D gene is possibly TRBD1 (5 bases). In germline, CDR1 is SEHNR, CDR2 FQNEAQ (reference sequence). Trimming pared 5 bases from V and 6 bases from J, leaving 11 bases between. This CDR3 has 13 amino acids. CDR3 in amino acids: CASSGGDGQPQHF. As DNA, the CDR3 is TGTGCCAGCAGCGGGGGGGATGGTCAGCCCCAGCATTTT.

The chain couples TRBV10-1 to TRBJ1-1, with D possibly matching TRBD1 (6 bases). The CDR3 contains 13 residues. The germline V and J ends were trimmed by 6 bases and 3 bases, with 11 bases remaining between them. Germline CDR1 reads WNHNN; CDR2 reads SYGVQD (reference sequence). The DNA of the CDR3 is TGCGCCAGCAGCCCAGGGGTGGACACTGAAGCTTTCTTT. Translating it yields CASSPGVDTEAFF.